The rows below give T cell receptor beta chains drawn from one sample of a study of blood T cell repertoires in COVID-19. TCRdb keeps only in-frame clones here, not all; method: immunoSEQ multiplex PCR. The profile covers around 340,000 clones, with about four fifths appearing a single time and 2.5% to 3.5% taken by the ten largest. Sequencing input: peripheral blood. Receptors were obtained from a man younger than 45 with active or convalescent COVID-19. The CDR3 runs from the conserved cysteine through the conserved F or W. D genes are given only for firm matches. Size is omitted from some rows. Given values are once, few, many or a class for expanded clones.

V	size	length	D	J	DNA	CDR3
TRBV7-9	.	18	TRBD1	TRBJ1-3	TGTGCCAGCAGCGCCCTCCCGGGACAGGCCAACTCTGGAAACACCATATATTTT	CASSALPGQANSGNTIYF
TRBV30	.	13	TRBD2	TRBJ2-7	TGTGCCTTGGGGAGCGGGGCGGGCTACGAGCAGTACTTC	CALGSGAGYEQYF
TRBV5-1	few	15	.	TRBJ2-3	TGCGCCAGCAGCCCCTGGGGGGGCGGCACAGATACGCAGTATTTT	CASSPWGGGTDTQYF
TRBV27	.	15	.	TRBJ1-1	TGTGCCAGCAGTTCCCCCACAGGGTTGAACACTGAAGCTTTCTTT	CASSSPTGLNTEAFF
TRBV3-1/TRBV3-2	.	14	.	TRBJ2-2	TGTGCCACATTGTCAGGGCCCCACACCGGGGAGCTGTTTTTT	CATLSGPHTGELFF
TRBV7-2	.	17	TRBD2	TRBJ2-3	TGTGCCAGCAGCTTACGGACTAGCGGGGGAGAGACAGATACGCAGTATTTT	CASSLRTSGGETDTQYF
TRBV24-1	once	12	.	TRBJ2-2	TGTGCCGCCTCAGGTGTCGCCGGGGAGCTGTTTTTT	CAASGVAGELFF
TRBV5-1	.	15	.	TRBJ1-4	TGCGCCAGCAGCTTGGCAGGGGCCACTAATGAAAAACTGTTTTTT	CASSLAGATNEKLFF
TRBV14	.	15	.	TRBJ1-3	TGTGCCAGCAGCCAATGGCGGGGCTCTGGAAACACCATATATTTT	CASSQWRGSGNTIYF
TRBV28	.	11	.	TRBJ2-7	TGTGCCAGCAGTTTATCCCGGGAGAAGTACTTC	CASSLSREKYF
TRBV28	.	14	TRBD2	TRBJ2-2	TGTGCCAGCAGCCCGCGGGGGACCGGCGGGGAGCTGTTTTTT	CASSPRGTGGELFF
TRBV4-1	.	15	TRBD2	TRBJ2-5	TGCGCCAGCAGCCACGGGACTAGTGCTTGGGAGACCCAGTACTTC	CASSHGTSAWETQYF
TRBV6-5	.	15	TRBD1	TRBJ1-4	TGTGCCAGCAGAGGACAGGGGGCGCCTCGCGAAAAACTGTTTTTT	CASRGQGAPREKLFF
TRBV28	.	15	TRBD2	TRBJ2-3	TGTGCCATCGCGAAGCGGGAGGCCCGGGAAGATACGCAGTATTTT	CAIAKREAREDTQYF
TRBV6-6	.	16	TRBD2	TRBJ2-1	TGTGCCAGCAGTGACTCCGCGGGAGCCTCATACAATGAGCAGTTCTTC	CASSDSAGASYNEQFF
TRBV4-3	few	15	TRBD1	TRBJ2-7	TGCGCCAGCAGCCAAGATAGACAGGGGTCCTACGAGCAGTACTTC	CASSQDRQGSYEQYF
TRBV3-1/TRBV3-2	once	18	TRBD2	TRBJ2-1	TGTGCCAGCAGCCAAGATCGATTTAGCGGGAGGCCCCACAATGAGCAGTTCTTC	CASSQDRFSGRPHNEQFF